This T cell receptor beta chain emerged from a study of response to subunit inactivated influenza vaccine. Germline CDR1 reads MNHEY; CDR2 reads SVGEGT. The trim removed 7 bases at V and 9 bases at J, leaving 10 bases unmatched. This CDR3 is 13 amino acids long. With regard to this clonotype: Its target is not known.

Findings and limits, study-wide: Authors suggested each seasonal influenza vaccination recruits few new T cells.

TCRdb redid the calling of the RT-PCR reads with MiXCR, one entry per CDR3 protein. Here the sample spans about 580,000 distinct CDR3 sequences, less than 15% being singletons. The sample consisted of PBMCs from blood, taken 11 to 12 days after vaccination. The chain couples TRBV6-2 or TRBV6-3 to TRBJ2-7; 9 nucleotides align to TRBD2. The TCR sequence derives from a man aged 50 to 59 who received an inactivated influenza vaccine. The CDR3 protein is CASILAGAGAQYF. CDR3 sequence (DNA): TGTGCCAGCATTTTAGCGGGGGCCGGGGCGCAGTACTTC.